This T cell receptor beta chain was sequenced during a study of T cells in Graves' hyperthyroidism and ophthalmopathy. This clonotype has just a few counts. Its matching antigen is unknown. Study-wide results and limits: The model made its ophthalmopathy prediction, and onset followed a median approximately six months later. Among clonotypes expanded in thyroid above 0.001, most were also found in blood.

TCR beta CDR3 sequences were amplified from RNA transcripts. Primed by the HTBI set, a first-round RT-PCR was run on the TCR CDR3. TCRdb re-derived calls from the multiplex PCR reads in MiXCR, one entry per CDR3 protein. This table holds approximately 600,000 distinct CDR3 sequences, around 20% found once. Uncontrolled infections, other autoimmune diseases, pregnancy or lactation led to exclusion of patients. The diagnostic basis comprised clinical symptoms, serum thyroxine and TRAb, thyroid ultrasound and orbital computed tomography. Sequencing was carried out using blood. The clonotype comes from a man aged 25-40 years with Graves' ophthalmopathy.

Written as DNA, the CDR3 is TGTGCCAGCAGGACTAGCGGGAGTGGGAGTGAGCAGTTCTTC. Its translation is CASRTSGSGSEQFF. This sequence joins TRBV27 and TRBJ2-1, with 12 bases that match TRBD2. Germline CDR1 and CDR2: MNHEY and SMNVEV (reference sequence). V lost 6 bases, J lost 9 bases, and 6 bases stayed unmatched. The CDR3 totals 14 residues.